This entry lists 25 T cell receptor beta chains sequenced from one sample in a study of lymphopenia after photon versus proton radiotherapy. Profiling relied on immunoSEQ multiplex PCR, and the TCRdb table lists in-frame clones only, not all of them. The sample has roughly 150,000 clones, about 85% seen once. Sequenced here: peripheral blood, sampled from a patient treated with photon-based radiotherapy. The receptor set was obtained from a man aged 45-65 years with gastric cancer.

J is TRBJ1-1 and V is TRBV28, with D tentatively TRBD1 (5 bases). The germline V gene encodes CDR1 MDHEN and CDR2 SYDVKM. This CDR3 spans 14 amino acids. Between the trimmed V and J ends, which lost 6 bases and 0 bases, there was a span of 11 bases. The CDR3 is CASRVGLVNTEAFF. The CDR3 coding sequence is TGTGCCAGCAGGGTGGGGCTGGTGAACACTGAAGCTTTCTTT.

The chain combines TRBV10-3 with TRBJ1-1; D is unclear. Germline V gene data show CDR1 as ENHRY and CDR2 as SYGVKD. V was clipped by 3 bases and J by 4 bases, with 15 bases between them. CDR3 size: 15 residues. The CDR3 here is CAISEAPHPGTEAFF. CDR3 in DNA: TGTGCCATCAGTGAAGCCCCCCATCCCGGCACTGAAGCTTTCTTT.

The table lists this clone with a few counts. The chain uses TRBV11-2 and TRBJ2-7; 10 positions match TRBD2. J lost 6 bases, V lost 5 bases, and 7 bases had no gene match. CDR1 is SGHAT, CDR2 FQNNGV, per germline. The CDR3 covers 14 residues. Here the CDR3 reads CASSPRLAGGEQYF. The CDR3 nucleotides are TGTGCCAGCAGCCCCCGACTAGCGGGTGGCGAGCAGTACTTC.

The rearrangement uses TRBV9 and TRBJ1-1; no clear D gene. The germline V gene encodes CDR1 SGDLS and CDR2 YYNGEE. This CDR3 is built from 15 residues. The ends were cut back, 0 bases at V and 1 base at J, with 10 bases in the middle. CDR3 bases: TGTGCCAGCAGCGTAGGAGTGGCTGCGAACACTGAAGCTTTCTTT. Translating gives CASSVGVAANTEAFF.

This clone was seen a handful of times. The chain is built from TRBV28 and TRBJ2-4; 9 bases are shared with TRBD2. CDR3 size: 16 residues. The germline CDR1 and CDR2 sequences are MDHEN and SYDVKM. V dropped 6 bases and J dropped 4; count of bases not matched to a gene: 10. CDR3: CASSSSSSGAKNIQYF. Here the CDR3 DNA reads TGTGCCAGCAGCTCCTCCTCTAGCGGGGCTAAAAACATTCAGTACTTC.

V usage is TRBV4-1 and J usage is TRBJ1-3, with a tentative D call TRBD1 (6 bases). Deletions cut 7 bases from V and 2 bases from J, with 18 bases between. Germline CDR1 is MGHRA and CDR2 is YSYEKL. The CDR3 consists of 16 residues. As DNA, the CDR3 is TGCGCCAGCACTATAGATAGGACAGTTCCTGGAAACACCATATATTTT. As protein: CASTIDRTVPGNTIYF.

The V call is TRBV28, the J call TRBJ2-7, with unresolved D. This CDR3 region has 14 residues. Trimming removed 5 bases at V and 2 bases at J, with 13 bases between. Germline V gene lookup returns CDR1 MDHEN and CDR2 SYDVKM. DNA of the CDR3: TGTGCCAGCAGTCTCTCGCCGGCTGCCTACGAGCAGTACTTC. Translation gives CASSLSPAAYEQYF.

J is TRBJ1-2 and V is TRBV19; tentative D call: TRBD1 (6 bases). Per the germline V gene, CDR1 is LNHDA and CDR2 is SQIVND (reference sequence). Trimming removed 6 bases at V and 2 bases at J, with 16 bases between. The CDR3 extends over 15 amino acids. The CDR3 nucleotides are TGTGCCAGTAGGAGCGTGGGGGGGCTCAACTATGGCTACACCTTC. Translation: CASRSVGGLNYGYTF.

The rearrangement links TRBV7-9 to TRBJ2-5, with 13 bases fitting TRBD2. This CDR3 is built from 16 residues. V lost 1 base and J lost 2; bases outside the gene matches: 1. The germline CDR1 and CDR2 sequences are SEHNR and FQNEAQ (reference sequence). The CDR3 coding sequence is TGTGCCAGCAGCTTAGTACTAGCGGGAGGGCAAGAGACCCAGTACTTC. Protein: CASSLVLAGGQETQYF.

This clone was observed a few times. V gene TRBV4-1 combines with J gene TRBJ2-2; the D call may be TRBD1 or TRBD2 (6 bases each). Trimming pared 2 bases from V and 5 bases from J, leaving 15 bases between. Germline assignment: CDR1 MGHRA and CDR2 YSYEKL. The CDR3 totals 16 residues. Written as DNA, the CDR3 is TGCGCCAGCAGCCAACCCCCACGAGGGGGGACCGGGGAGCTGTTTTTT. This codes for CASSQPPRGGTGELFF.

This chain links TRBV5-8 with TRBJ2-5, with TRBD2 matching 13 bases. The CDR3 is 17 amino acids. The V segment lost 5 bases and the J segment 0 bases; nucleotides outside the gene matches: 7. CDR1 and CDR2 (germline): SGHTS, YDEGEE. The CDR3 DNA is TGTGCCAGCAGAGCCGGGACTAGCGGGATTTACCAAGAGACCCAGTACTTC. Amino acids: CASRAGTSGIYQETQYF.

This chain connects TRBV6-1 to TRBJ2-1, with D unresolved. The V end lost 2 bases, the J end lost 5 bases, and 10 bases lay between the germline ends. CDR3 length: 14 residues. The germline CDR1 and CDR2 sequences are MNHNS and SASEGT. The CDR3 protein is CASSESPVNNEQFF. As DNA, the CDR3 is TGTGCCAGCAGTGAATCCCCCGTGAACAATGAGCAGTTCTTC.

This rearrangement joins TRBV4-1 to TRBJ2-7; D is unclear. The ends were cut back, 7 bases at V and 7 bases at J, with 17 bases in the middle. This CDR3 has 13 residues. Germline CDR1 and CDR2: MGHRA and YSYEKL. The CDR3 coding sequence is TGCGCCAGCACCCAGGTAGGGTCTGAGGAGCAGTACTTC. This encodes CASTQVGSEEQYF.

This clone was detected only once. The J gene is TRBJ2-3, the V gene TRBV7-6, with a weak D call TRBD1 (6 bases). The CDR3 is 16 residues long. V dropped 5 bases and J dropped 3 bases, with 18 bases sitting between them. Germline lookup yields CDR1 SGHVS and CDR2 FNYEAQ. CDR3: CASSREQGMATDTQYF. The CDR3 region has the DNA TGTGCCAGCAGCAGAGAACAGGGTATGGCTACAGATACGCAGTATTTT.

The chain recombines TRBV5-6 with TRBJ1-2; D may be TRBD1 (5 bases). V was clipped by 0 bases and J by 4 bases, with 10 bases between them. Germline lookup yields CDR1 SGHDT and CDR2 YYEEEE. CDR3 length: 14 amino acids. The CDR3 region has the DNA TGTGCCAGCAGCTTGGCAGGGATTGGCTATGGCTACACCTTC. As protein: CASSLAGIGYGYTF. The full variable domain, rest sourced from reference TRBV5-6 and TRBJ1-2, is DAGVTQSPTHLIKTRGQQVTLRCSPKSGHDTVSWYQQALGQGPQFIFQYYEEEERQRGNFPDRFSGHQFPNYSSELNVNALLLGDSALYLCASSLAGIGYGYTFGSGTRLTVV.

V usage is TRBV19 and J usage is TRBJ1-1, with 7 positions matching TRBD1. The CDR3 runs 17 residues. Per the germline V gene, CDR1 is LNHDA and CDR2 is SQIVND (reference sequence). With 4 bases clipped from V and 2 bases from J, the junction kept 13 bases outside the gene matches. The CDR3, as DNA: TGTGCCAGTAGTAGAGGGGTTTACAGGGGCTACAACACTGAAGCTTTCTTT. As protein: CASSRGVYRGYNTEAFF.

V is TRBV28 and J is TRBJ1-3; D remains unclear. V lost 5 bases and J 0 bases, leaving 14 bases between the germline ends. CDR1 is MDHEN, CDR2 SYDVKM, per germline. The CDR3 loop spans 16 amino acids. CDR3 region: CASSPSGVRSGNTIYF. The CDR3 DNA is TGTGCCAGCAGTCCCTCCGGGGTCCGCTCTGGAAACACCATATATTTT.

The rearrangement uses TRBV18 and TRBJ2-3; 9 bases are a match to TRBD2. The CDR3 is 16 amino acids. V shed 0 bases, J shed 1 base, and the junction held 2 bases outside the gene matches. Germline V lookup: CDR1 KGHSH, CDR2 LQKENI. The CDR3 protein is CASSPPWTSGTDTQYF. The CDR3 DNA follows: TGTGCCAGCTCACCACCCTGGACTAGCGGCACAGATACGCAGTATTTT.

The rearrangement links TRBV18 to TRBJ2-7; D possibly corresponds to TRBD1 (6 bases). Germline V CDR1 and CDR2: KGHSH, LQKENI. The CDR3 is made up of 15 amino acids. Trimming left V 3 bases short and J 0 bases short, with 12 bases between. The CDR3 DNA reads TGTGCCAGCTCACCGTTACAGGGTACCTCCTACGAGCAGTACTTC. As protein: CASSPLQGTSYEQYF.

The J gene is TRBJ2-5, the V gene TRBV29-1; a possible D gene is TRBD2 (5 bases). The V gene lost 3 bases and the J gene lost 0 bases, with 11 bases spanning the gap. The CDR3 is 14 residues long. Germline V lookup: CDR1 SQVTM, CDR2 ANQGSEA. Here the CDR3 DNA reads TGCAGCGTTGAGAGGCGGGCCGACCAAGAGACCCAGTACTTC. Amino acids: CSVERRADQETQYF.

The V gene is TRBV10-3, the J gene TRBJ2-1; TRBD2 aligns across 9 bases. Per germline, CDR1 ENHRY and CDR2 SYGVKD. V lost 2 bases to trimming and J lost 5 bases; unmatched junction nucleotides: 4. This CDR3 contains 15 residues. The CDR3 sequence is CAISEQASGDNEQFF. The CDR3 nucleotides read TGTGCCATCAGTGAGCAGGCTAGCGGGGACAATGAGCAGTTCTTC.

The chain joins TRBV7-2 to TRBJ2-1, with TRBD2 as a possible D gene (6 bases). Per the germline V gene, CDR1 is SGHTA and CDR2 is FQGNSA. V was pared by 1 base and J by 2 bases, with 12 bases between. This CDR3 is 16 amino acids long. The CDR3, as DNA: TGTGCCAGCAGCTTAGATGGCGGGAACCCCTACAATGAGCAGTTCTTC. Protein sequence: CASSLDGGNPYNEQFF.

Only one count was recorded for this clone. The chain uses TRBV4-2 and TRBJ2-7, with 8 bases aligning to TRBD1. Germline lookup yields CDR1 LGHNA and CDR2 YNFKEQ. The CDR3 length is 16 residues. The ends lost 0 bases at V and 6 bases at J; junction bases unmatched: 10. The CDR3 DNA reads TGTGCCAGCAGCCAAGATCTAGGGGGACAGGCCGGCGAGCAGTACTTC. Translating it yields CASSQDLGGQAGEQYF.

The V call is TRBV29-1, the J call TRBJ1-1; unclear D gene. The CDR3 has 14 amino acids. Trimming shortened V by 8 bases and J by 3 bases, and 19 bases separated the two germline ends. CDR1 and CDR2 (germline): SQVTM, ANQGSEA. CDR3 residues: CSLKLSGEDTEAFF. The CDR3 DNA is TGCAGCCTAAAATTATCCGGTGAGGACACTGAAGCTTTCTTT.

V is TRBV7-2 and J is TRBJ2-7; a possible D gene is TRBD1 (6 bases). The CDR3 length is 13 residues. Germline lookup yields CDR1 SGHTA and CDR2 FQGNSA. V was clipped by 8 bases and J by 6 bases, with 17 bases between them. The CDR3: CASGGRERLEQYF. CDR3 in DNA: TGTGCCAGCGGGGGCAGGGAGAGGCTCGAGCAGTACTTC.